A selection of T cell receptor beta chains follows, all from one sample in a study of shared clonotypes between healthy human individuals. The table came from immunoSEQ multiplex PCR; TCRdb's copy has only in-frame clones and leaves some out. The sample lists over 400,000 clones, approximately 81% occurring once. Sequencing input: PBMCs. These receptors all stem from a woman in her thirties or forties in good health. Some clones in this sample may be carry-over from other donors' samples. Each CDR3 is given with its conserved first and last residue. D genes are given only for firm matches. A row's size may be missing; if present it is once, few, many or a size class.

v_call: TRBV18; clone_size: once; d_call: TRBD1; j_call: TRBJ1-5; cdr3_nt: TGTGCCAGCTCACCACAGGGGGCGCCGGGTCAGCCCCAGCATTTT; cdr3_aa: CASSPQGAPGQPQHF
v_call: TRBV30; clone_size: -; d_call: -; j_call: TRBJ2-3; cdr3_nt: TGTGCCTGGAGTGTAAGTTCGGGAAGCACAGATACGCAGTATTTT; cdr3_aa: CAWSVSSGSTDTQYF
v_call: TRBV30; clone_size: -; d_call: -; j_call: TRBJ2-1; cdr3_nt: TGTGCCTGGACAGAGGAGGTCCACAATGAGCAGTTCTTC; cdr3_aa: CAWTEEVHNEQFF
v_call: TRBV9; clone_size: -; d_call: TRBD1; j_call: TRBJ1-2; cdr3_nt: TGTGCCAGCAGCGGCAGGGGGCAAAACTATGGCTACACCTTC; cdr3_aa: CASSGRGQNYGYTF
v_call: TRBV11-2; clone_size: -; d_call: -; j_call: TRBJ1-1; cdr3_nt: TGTGCCAGCAGCTTAGGCAGTATGAACACTGAAGCTTTCTTT; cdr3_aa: CASSLGSMNTEAFF
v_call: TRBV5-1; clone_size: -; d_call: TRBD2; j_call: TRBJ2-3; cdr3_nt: TGCGCCAGCTCAAGACTAGCGGGAGCAGATACGCAGTATTTT; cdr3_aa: CASSRLAGADTQYF
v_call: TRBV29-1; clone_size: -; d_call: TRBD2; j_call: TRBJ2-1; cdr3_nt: TGCAGCGTCTCGAGAAGCGGGAGAGGCAATGAGCAGTTCTTC; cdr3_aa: CSVSRSGRGNEQFF
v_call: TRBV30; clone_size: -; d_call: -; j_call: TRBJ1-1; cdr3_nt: TGTGCCTGGGCTCGGACAGAGATGAACACTGAAGCTTTCTTT; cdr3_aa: CAWARTEMNTEAFF
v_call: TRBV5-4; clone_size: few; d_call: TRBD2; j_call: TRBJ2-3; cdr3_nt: TGTGCCAGCAGCTCTGGACTAGCGGGAGGCCCAGATACGCAGTATTTT; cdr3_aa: CASSSGLAGGPDTQYF
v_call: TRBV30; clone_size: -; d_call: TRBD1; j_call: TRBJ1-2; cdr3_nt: TGTGCTTGTTGCGGACAGGGACGCTACACCTTC; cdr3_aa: CACCGQGRYTF
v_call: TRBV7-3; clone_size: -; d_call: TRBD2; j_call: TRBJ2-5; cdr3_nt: TGTGCCAGCAGCCCCGGCGGGGGGCCCCAAGAGACCCAGTACTTC; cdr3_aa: CASSPGGGPQETQYF
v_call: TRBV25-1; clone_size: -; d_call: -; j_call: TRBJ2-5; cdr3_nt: TGTGCCAGCAGTACCGGTCGGGGGGAGACCCAGTACTTC; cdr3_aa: CASSTGRGETQYF
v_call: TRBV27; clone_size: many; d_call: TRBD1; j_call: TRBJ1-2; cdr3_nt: TGTGCCAGCAGTTCATGGGAGACAGGGGGTGGCTACACCTTC; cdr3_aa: CASSSWETGGGYTF
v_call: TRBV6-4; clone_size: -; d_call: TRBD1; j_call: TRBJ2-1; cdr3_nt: TGTGCCACCTCGGAGGACAGGACCTCTTCGGCGCAGTTCTTC; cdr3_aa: CATSEDRTSSAQFF
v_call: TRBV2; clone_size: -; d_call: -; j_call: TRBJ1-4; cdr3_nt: TGTGCCAGCAGACAACAGCGGGGCGCTAATGAAAAACTGTTTTTT; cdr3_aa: CASRQQRGANEKLFF
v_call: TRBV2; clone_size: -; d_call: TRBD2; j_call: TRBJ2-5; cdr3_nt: TGTGCCAGCAGTGATCTCGGATTAGCGGGAGAGACCCAGTACTTC; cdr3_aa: CASSDLGLAGETQYF
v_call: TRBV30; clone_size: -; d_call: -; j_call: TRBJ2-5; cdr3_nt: TGTGCCTGGGATTTTGGAGGGCCCCAAGAGACCCAGTACTTC; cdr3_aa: CAWDFGGPQETQYF
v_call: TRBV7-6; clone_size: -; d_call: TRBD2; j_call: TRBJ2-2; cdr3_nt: TGTGCCAGCAGCTTATCTAGCGGGCCCAACACCGGGGAGCTGTTTTTT; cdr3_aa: CASSLSSGPNTGELFF
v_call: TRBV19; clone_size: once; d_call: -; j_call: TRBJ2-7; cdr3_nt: TGTGCCAGTAGTATAAACGGGATGTCCTACGAGCAGTACTTC; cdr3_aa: CASSINGMSYEQYF